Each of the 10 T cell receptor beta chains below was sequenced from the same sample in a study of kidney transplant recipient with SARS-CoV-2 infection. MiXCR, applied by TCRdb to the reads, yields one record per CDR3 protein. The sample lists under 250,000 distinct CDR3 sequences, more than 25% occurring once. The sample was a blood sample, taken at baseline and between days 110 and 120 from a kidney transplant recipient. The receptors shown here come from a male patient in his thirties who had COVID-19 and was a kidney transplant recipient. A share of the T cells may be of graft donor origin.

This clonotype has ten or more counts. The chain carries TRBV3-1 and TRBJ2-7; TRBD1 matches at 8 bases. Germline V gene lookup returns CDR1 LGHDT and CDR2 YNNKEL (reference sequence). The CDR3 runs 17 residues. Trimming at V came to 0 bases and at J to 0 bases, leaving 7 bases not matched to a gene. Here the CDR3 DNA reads TGTGCCAGCAGCCAAGAAGGTTGGGACAGGAGCTCCTACGAGCAGTACTTC. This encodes CASSQEGWDRSSYEQYF.

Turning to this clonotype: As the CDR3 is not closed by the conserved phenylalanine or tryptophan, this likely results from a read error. CDR3 sequence reads: CASRGEGASGTDTQYL. The CDR3, as DNA: TGTGCCAGCAGGGGGGAGGGGGCTAGCGGCACAGATACGCAGTATCTT. This chain links TRBV28 with TRBJ2-3; tentatively, D is TRBD1 or TRBD2 (7 bases each). Germline V gene lookup returns CDR1 MDHEN and CDR2 SYDVKM. This CDR3 has 16 residues. V gave up 6 bases and J gave up 1 base, with 17 bases separating them.

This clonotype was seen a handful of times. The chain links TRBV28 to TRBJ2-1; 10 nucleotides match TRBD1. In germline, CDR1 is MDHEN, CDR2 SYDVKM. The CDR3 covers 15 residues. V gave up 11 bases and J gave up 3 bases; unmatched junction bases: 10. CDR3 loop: CASATRDRGYNEQFF. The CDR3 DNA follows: TGTGCCTCCGCGACGCGGGACAGGGGCTACAATGAGCAGTTCTTC.

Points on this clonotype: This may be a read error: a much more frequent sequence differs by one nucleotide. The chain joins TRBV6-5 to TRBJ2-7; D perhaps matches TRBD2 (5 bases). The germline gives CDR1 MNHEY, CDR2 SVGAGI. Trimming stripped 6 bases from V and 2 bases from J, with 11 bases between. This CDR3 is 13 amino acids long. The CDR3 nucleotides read TGTGCCAGCAGCCACGCCGGGGCCTACGAGCAGTACTTC. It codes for CASSHAGAYEQYF.

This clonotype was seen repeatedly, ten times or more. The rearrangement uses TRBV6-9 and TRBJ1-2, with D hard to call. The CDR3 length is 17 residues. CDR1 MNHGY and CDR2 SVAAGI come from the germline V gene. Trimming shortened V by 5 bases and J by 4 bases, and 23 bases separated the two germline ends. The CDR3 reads CASSEKWPYGKTYGYTF. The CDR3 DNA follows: TGTGCCAGCAGTGAGAAGTGGCCTTACGGAAAGACCTATGGCTACACCTTC.

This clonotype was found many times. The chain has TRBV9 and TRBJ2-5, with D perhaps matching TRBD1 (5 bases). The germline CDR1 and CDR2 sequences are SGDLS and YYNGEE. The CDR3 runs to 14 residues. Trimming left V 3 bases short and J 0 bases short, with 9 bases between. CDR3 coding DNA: TGTGCCAGCAGCGCCTCAGGGAACCAAGAGACCCAGTACTTC. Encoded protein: CASSASGNQETQYF.

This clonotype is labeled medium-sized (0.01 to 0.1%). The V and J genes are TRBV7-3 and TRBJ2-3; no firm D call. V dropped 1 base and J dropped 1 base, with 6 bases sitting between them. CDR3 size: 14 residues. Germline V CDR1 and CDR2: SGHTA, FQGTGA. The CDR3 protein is CASSLSEGTDTQYF. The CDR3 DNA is TGTGCCAGCAGCTTAAGCGAGGGCACAGATACGCAGTATTTT.

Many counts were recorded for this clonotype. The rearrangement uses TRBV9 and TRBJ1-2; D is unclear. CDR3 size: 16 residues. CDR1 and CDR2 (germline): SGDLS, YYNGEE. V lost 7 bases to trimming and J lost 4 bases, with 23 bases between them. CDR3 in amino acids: CASASRYSRKTYGYTF. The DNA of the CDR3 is TGTGCCAGCGCCTCACGGTACTCAAGAAAGACCTATGGCTACACCTTC.

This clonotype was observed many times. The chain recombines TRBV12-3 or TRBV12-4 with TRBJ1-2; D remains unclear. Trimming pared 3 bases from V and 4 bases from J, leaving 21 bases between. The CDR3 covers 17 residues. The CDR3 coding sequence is TGTGCCAGCAGTTTTTGTTTCAGCTTCCGAAAGACCTATGGCTACACCTTC. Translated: CASSFCFSFRKTYGYTF.

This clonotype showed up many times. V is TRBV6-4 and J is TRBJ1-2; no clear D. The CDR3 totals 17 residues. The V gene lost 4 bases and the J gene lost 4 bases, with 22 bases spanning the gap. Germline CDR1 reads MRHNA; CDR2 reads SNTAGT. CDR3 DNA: TGTGCCAGCAGTGGGGAGCTCTCACACGGAAAGACCTATGGCTACACCTTC. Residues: CASSGELSHGKTYGYTF.